This TCR beta chain stems from a study of Ad26.COV2.S vaccination and SARS-CoV-2 variants. Study-wide results and limits: Placebo recipients trailed vaccine recipients in spike-specific TCR breadth.

As to treatment: around 19 received Ad26.COV2.S at low or high dose, single or two shots; about 5 received placebo; per-sample allocation not given. Material that was analyzed had been drawn on day 63 after the first vaccine or placebo injection. Method: immunoSEQ multiplex PCR; TCRdb's copy keeps in-frame clones and lacks some. The data hold 450,000 to 550,000 clones, with 80% to 90% observed a single time. The CDR3 covers 15 residues. Trimming cost V 4 bases and J 4 bases, with 13 bases left between them. The germline V gene encodes CDR1 MNHEY and CDR2 SVGAGI. Concerning this clone itself: The antigen remains unidentified.

The chain carries TRBV6-5 and TRBJ2-2; D is possibly TRBD2 (6 bases). The receptor comes from a person between 18 and 60 years old who received the Ad26.COV2.S COVID-19 vaccine or a placebo. The sample consisted of peripheral blood, taken in a trial of Ad26.COV2.S vaccine versus placebo. The CDR3 DNA reads TGTGCCAGCAGTTTGGGGCGGGAACTCACCGGGGAGCTGTTTTTT. Translated, it gives CASSLGRELTGELFF.